This entry features one T cell receptor beta chain sequence. This entry is derived from a study of CD8+ T cells in alopecia areata. On the study more broadly: Treated individuals took tofacitinib by mouth, 5 to 10 mg twice daily.

Trimming shortened V by 2 bases and J by 3 bases, and 5 bases separated the two germline ends. This CDR3 contains 13 residues. In germline, CDR1 is SEHNR, CDR2 FQNEAQ (reference sequence). RNA was extracted and reverse transcribed into cDNA as the sequencing template. Clones were sequenced by immunoSEQ multiplex PCR, and TCRdb holds only the in-frame ones, with some missing. This sample carries some 130,000 clones, approximately 49% of them seen once, and the ten largest clones take about 17%. This clonotype was sampled from a human donor with alopecia areata. This chain uses TRBV7-9 with TRBJ1-3; D not resolved. The source material was CD8+ T cells sorted from blood, sampled at week 0. CDR3 loop: CASSLILGNTIYF. Here the CDR3 DNA reads TGTGCCAGCAGCTTAATCCTTGGAAACACCATATATTTT.